Listed here are 20 T cell receptor beta chains from one sample, sequenced in a study of T cells in Graves' hyperthyroidism and ophthalmopathy. There were TCR beta CDR3 regions amplified from RNA transcripts. With the HTBI primer set, the TCR CDR3 went through a first round of RT-PCR. Each CDR3 protein gets one entry after TCRdb re-called the multiplex PCR reads with MiXCR. The repertoire has 350,000 to 450,000 distinct CDR3 sequences, over 13% of them found once; the top ten carry around 28%. Sequencing was carried out using blood. These TCRs come from a man aged 50-60 years with Graves' ophthalmopathy.

This clonotype was recorded at least ten times. J is TRBJ1-1 and V is TRBV3-1; weak D call: TRBD1 (5 bases). The CDR3 consists of 14 residues. Trimming removed 1 base from V and 2 bases from J, with 8 bases in between. Germline V gives CDR1 LGHDT, CDR2 YNNKEL (reference sequence). The CDR3 is CASSQAGRNTEAFF. The DNA of the CDR3 is TGTGCCAGCAGCCAAGCGGGACGTAACACTGAAGCTTTCTTT.

A remark on this clonotype: A read error is possible here, since a much larger clone lies one base away. The chain carries TRBV6-2 or TRBV6-3 and TRBJ1-5, with TRBD1 as a possible D gene (6 bases). Deletions cut 4 bases from V and 6 bases from J, with 10 bases between. The germline V gene has CDR1 MNHEY and CDR2 SVGEGT. CDR3 length equals 13 residues. The CDR3 sequence is CASSFGGSQPQHF. CDR3 nucleotides: TGTGCCAGCAGTTTTGGGGGCAGTCAGCCCCAGCATTTT.

The sample holds a few counts of this clonotype. The J gene is TRBJ2-7, the V gene TRBV29-1; 9 nucleotides align to TRBD1. Germline V lookup: CDR1 SQVTM, CDR2 ANQGSEA. The CDR3 extends over 14 amino acids. The trim removed 5 bases at V and 4 bases at J, leaving 9 bases unmatched. The DNA for the CDR3 is TGCAGCGTTAATGGGAGACAGGGGGAGTACGAGCAGTACTTC. This codes for CSVNGRQGEYEQYF.

This clonotype has ten or more counts. This rearrangement joins TRBV11-2 to TRBJ1-1, with 9 bases lining up with TRBD1. V lost 5 bases and J lost 4; bases outside the gene matches: 2. Germline V gene sequence: CDR1 SGHAT, CDR2 FQNNGV. CDR3 length: 13 residues. CDR3 in amino acids: CASSVDRGTEAFF. In DNA, the CDR3 is TGTGCCAGCAGCGTGGACAGGGGCACTGAAGCTTTCTTT.

The genes are TRBV9 and TRBJ2-5; maybe TRBD2 (6 bases). The CDR3 consists of 13 residues. Trimming left V 4 bases short and J 1 base short, with 8 bases between. Germline V CDR1 and CDR2: SGDLS, YYNGEE. The CDR3 is CASSWDFQETQYF. As DNA, the CDR3 is TGTGCCAGCAGCTGGGACTTCCAAGAGACCCAGTACTTC.

This chain joins TRBV4-2 and TRBJ2-3; D may be TRBD1 (5 bases). This CDR3 has 16 amino acids. Trimming took 0 bases from V and 1 from J, leaving 11 bases between them. Germline V gene data show CDR1 as LGHNA and CDR2 as YNFKEQ. The CDR3 region has the DNA TGTGCCAGCAGCCAAGATATAGGGGCGGGCACAGATACGCAGTATTTT. Residues: CASSQDIGAGTDTQYF.

This clonotype has a handful of counts. This chain connects TRBV29-1 to TRBJ2-1, with 11 bases matching TRBD1. This CDR3 has 13 amino acids. The germline V gene encodes CDR1 SQVTM and CDR2 ANQGSEA. V trimming: 6 bases; J trimming: 4 bases; junction bases outside the gene matches: 2. DNA for the CDR3: TGCAGCGTCGGGACAGGGGGGTACAATGAGCAGTTCTTC. Translated: CSVGTGGYNEQFF.

Many counts were recorded for this clonotype. The chain recombines TRBV15 with TRBJ2-1; 11 nucleotides line up with TRBD2. The germline V gene has CDR1 LNHNV and CDR2 YYDKDF (reference sequence). This CDR3 spans 16 amino acids. J was trimmed by 5 bases and V by 5 bases; bases with no gene match: 8. The CDR3 bases are TGTGCCACCAGCTACTCACTAGCGGGAGCAGACAATGAGCAGTTCTTC. Its translation is CATSYSLAGADNEQFF.

This clonotype was seen only once. An end of the junction does not agree with germline; a read error may underlie this. V is TRBV29-1 and J is TRBJ2-5; 7 nucleotides align to TRBD1. The CDR3 is made up of 13 amino acids. Germline CDR1 and CDR2: SQVTM and ANQGSEA. The CDR3 nucleotides are TGCAGCGTTGAGAGGACAGGTCAAGAGACCCTGTACTTC. This translates into CSVERTGQETLYF.

The gene calls are TRBV5-8 and TRBJ1-6, with D unclear. The CDR3 consists of 12 residues. The V gene's germline CDR1 is SGHTS and CDR2 YDEGEE. V lost 0 bases and J lost 10, with 5 bases in between. This CDR3 reads CASSLGYSPLHF. The CDR3 nucleotides read TGTGCCAGCAGCTTGGGATACTCACCCCTCCACTTT.

The gene calls are TRBV12-3 or TRBV12-4 and TRBJ1-5; D unclear. This CDR3 contains 15 residues. The V end lost 1 base, the J end lost 0 bases, and 7 bases lay between the germline ends. The CDR3 DNA reads as TGTGCCAGCAGTTTAGAGACATATAGCAATCAGCCCCAGCATTTT. As protein: CASSLETYSNQPQHF.

V and J are TRBV28 and TRBJ2-7, with 7 positions matching TRBD2. Looked up from germline, CDR1 is MDHEN and CDR2 is SYDVKM. The CDR3 runs to 13 residues. V shed 7 bases and J 5 bases; nucleotides not matched to a gene: 8. In DNA form, the CDR3 reads TGTGCCAGCACGCGGGGGAACGCGGACGAGCAGTACTTC. This sequence encodes CASTRGNADEQYF.

This clonotype came up a few times. The chain employs TRBV19 and TRBJ2-3, with 7 bases matching TRBD2. CDR3 length: 16 residues. Per germline, CDR1 LNHDA and CDR2 SQIVND (reference sequence). With 0 bases clipped from V and 6 bases from J, the junction kept 9 bases outside the gene matches. The chain's CDR3 is CASSIDSLGGLDTQYF. The CDR3, as DNA: TGTGCCAGTAGTATAGATAGTCTGGGAGGGCTCGATACGCAGTATTTT.

This clonotype was picked up many times. The rearrangement uses TRBV7-6 and TRBJ1-5, with a weak D call TRBD1 (6 bases). Germline V CDR1 and CDR2: SGHVS, FNYEAQ. The CDR3 extends over 14 amino acids. With 2 bases removed from V and 3 bases from J, the gap between germline ends came to 8 bases. CDR3 protein: CASSLRTANQPQHF. CDR3 DNA sequence: TGTGCCAGCAGCTTACGGACAGCCAATCAGCCCCAGCATTTT.

The V gene is TRBV5-1, the J gene TRBJ1-1; D is possibly TRBD1 (5 bases). V was clipped by 4 bases and J by 10 bases, with 11 bases between them. The CDR3 has 11 residues. The V gene's germline CDR1 is SGHRS and CDR2 YFSETQ. Here the CDR3 reads CASSQDGGAFF. The CDR3 nucleotides are TGCGCCAGCAGCCAGGACGGGGGAGCTTTCTTT.

This clonotype was seen at least ten times. This sequence joins TRBV3-1 and TRBJ2-5; perhaps TRBD2 as D (5 bases). With 1 base removed from V and 4 bases from J, the gap between germline ends came to 13 bases. CDR3 size: 15 residues. Looked up from germline, CDR1 is LGHDT and CDR2 is YNNKEL (reference sequence). The CDR3 coding sequence is TGTGCCAGCAGCCAAGTTGTGACCCGGGGAGAGACCCAGTACTTC. It codes for CASSQVVTRGETQYF.

V and J are TRBV12-3 or TRBV12-4 and TRBJ1-1, with unresolved D. Trimming left V 1 base short and J 9 bases short, with 12 bases between. The CDR3 has 13 amino acids. CDR3 sequence reads: CASSLVVTRKAFF. CDR3 bases: TGTGCCAGCAGTTTAGTGGTGACAAGGAAAGCTTTCTTT.

At least ten counts were recorded for this clonotype. The chain has TRBV10-3 and TRBJ2-3, with TRBD1 matching over 9 bases. J gave up 2 bases and V 7 bases, and 4 bases lay outside the gene matches. Germline CDR1 ENHRY, CDR2 SYGVKD. CDR3 length: 14 amino acids. The CDR3, as DNA: TGTGCCATCAAACAGGGGGCCGTCACAGATACGCAGTATTTT. Encoded protein: CAIKQGAVTDTQYF.

The chain has TRBV4-1 and TRBJ2-5; 8 bases are shared with TRBD1. This CDR3 comprises 14 residues. The V gene's germline CDR1 is MGHRA and CDR2 YSYEKL. V shed 4 bases and J 6 bases; nucleotides not matched to a gene: 7. The CDR3 DNA reads TGCGCCAGCAGCCTCTCAGGGGGCGAAAAGACCCAGTACTTC. It codes for CASSLSGGEKTQYF.

V usage is TRBV29-1 and J usage is TRBJ2-3; the match to TRBD2 covers 8 bases. The V gene's germline CDR1 is SQVTM and CDR2 ANQGSEA. J gave up 3 bases and V 1 base, and 9 bases lay outside the gene matches. CDR3 length: 16 amino acids. As DNA, the CDR3 is TGCAGCGTTGAAGTTACAGCGGGAGAGCTAACAGATACGCAGTATTTT. It yields the protein CSVEVTAGELTDTQYF.